This T cell receptor beta chain derives from a study of Ad26.COV2.S vaccination and SARS-CoV-2 variants. Per the germline V gene, CDR1 is SEHNR and CDR2 is FQNEAQ (reference sequence). V was trimmed by 3 bases and J by 5 bases, leaving 13 bases between them. This CDR3 is built from 14 residues. Assay: immunoSEQ multiplex PCR; the TCRdb copy retains only in-frame clones and omits some. The table includes about half a million clones, roughly nine tenths detected once. Noted treatment: some 19 received Ad26.COV2.S at low or high dose, single or two shots; about 5 received placebo; per-sample allocation not given. Day 63 after the first vaccine or placebo injection was the time point for sampling.

This sample comprised peripheral blood, obtained in a trial of Ad26.COV2.S vaccine versus placebo. The sequence was obtained from a person between 18 and 60 years old who received the Ad26.COV2.S COVID-19 vaccine or a placebo. The chain recombines TRBV7-9 with TRBJ1-2; D gene uncertain. CDR3 in DNA: TGTGCCAGCAGCTTGGGCGCTGAGACTTATGGCTACACCTTC. It is translated as CASSLGAETYGYTF.